The subject of this entry is one T cell receptor beta chain. Its target is unknown. V was clipped by 3 bases and J by 5 bases, with 16 bases between them. The CDR3 has 15 residues. The V gene's germline CDR1 is MNHNS and CDR2 SASEGT. This record comes from a study of T cell responses to AZD1222 COVID-19 vaccine. Study findings and constraints: All repertoire sampling was performed exclusively after the peak T cell response. Dominant at 160-218 and 743-854, vaccine-associated CD4 TCRs also spanned spike. At study baseline, merely five or six AZD1222 recipients were seropositive. Donors were mostly white British, more females; clonal diversity possibly underestimated.

Profiling relied on immunoSEQ multiplex PCR, and the TCRdb table lists in-frame clones only, not all of them. Of 100,000 to 150,000 clones in the sample, 93% were seen once. V gene TRBV6-1 combines with J gene TRBJ1-1; tentatively, D is TRBD1 (6 bases). This sequence was found in an adult in good health. The input for sequencing was peripheral blood, taken on day 0 of AZD1222 vaccination. In DNA form, the CDR3 reads TGTGCCAGCAGTGACGGGCGGGGGGCATGGACTGAAGCTTTCTTT. Translated: CASSDGRGAWTEAFF.